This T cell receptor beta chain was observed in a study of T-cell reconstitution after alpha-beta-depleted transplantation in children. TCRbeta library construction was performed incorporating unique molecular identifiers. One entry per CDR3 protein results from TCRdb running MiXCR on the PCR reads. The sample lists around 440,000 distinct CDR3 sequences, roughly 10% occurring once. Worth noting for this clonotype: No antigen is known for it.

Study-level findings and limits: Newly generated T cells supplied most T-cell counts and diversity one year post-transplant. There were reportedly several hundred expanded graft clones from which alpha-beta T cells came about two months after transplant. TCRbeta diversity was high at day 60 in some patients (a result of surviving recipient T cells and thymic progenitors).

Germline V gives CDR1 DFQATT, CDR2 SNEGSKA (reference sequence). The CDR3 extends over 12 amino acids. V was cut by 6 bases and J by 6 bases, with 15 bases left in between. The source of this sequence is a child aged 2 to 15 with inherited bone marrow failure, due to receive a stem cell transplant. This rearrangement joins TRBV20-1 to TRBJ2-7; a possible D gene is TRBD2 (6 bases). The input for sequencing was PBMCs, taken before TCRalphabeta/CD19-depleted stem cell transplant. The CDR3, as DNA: TGCAGTGCGAGGGGACTTTCACTCGAGCAGTACTTC. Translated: CSARGLSLEQYF.